Listed below are T cell receptor beta chains from one sample, sequenced in a study of shared clonotypes between healthy human individuals. The assay was immunoSEQ multiplex PCR, and TCRdb's table has in-frame clones only and misses some. The table has about 1 million clones, more than 65% seen once. Sample: memory CD4+ T cells sorted from blood. The receptors were gathered from a man between 18 and 35 years old in good health. The CDR3 runs from the conserved cysteine through the conserved F or W. D genes are given only for firm matches. Size tells how often a clone was seen (once, few, many) or the class of an expanded clone, and some rows leave it out.

TGCGCCAGCAGCTCGGGACAGTCAAATGAAAAACTGTTTTTT	CASSSGQSNEKLFF	TRBD1	TRBV5-1	TRBJ1-4	NA
TGTGCCAGCGTCTTGCGGCAGGGATTTAGCTATGGCTACACCTTC	CASVLRQGFSYGYTF	NA	TRBV6-6	TRBJ1-2	NA
TGCGCCGGCAGGGGAGAGACCCAGTACTTC	CAGRGETQYF	NA	TRBV10-1	TRBJ2-5	NA
TGTGCCAGCAGCTTACAGGGGGCCCTGAATGGCTACACCTTC	CASSLQGALNGYTF	TRBD1	TRBV7-9	TRBJ1-2	NA
TGTGCCATCAGTGGACCGTGGGGTAATGAGCAGTTCTTC	CAISGPWGNEQFF	NA	TRBV10-3	TRBJ2-1	NA
TGTGCCAGCAGCTTATGGGTCAGGACTAGCGGGGGAAGCACAGATACGCAGTATTTT	CASSLWVRTSGGSTDTQYF	TRBD2	TRBV7-2	TRBJ2-3	NA
TGTGCCAGCAGTTTATCGTTCCGAACCGGCTCCTACGAGCAGTACTTC	CASSLSFRTGSYEQYF	NA	TRBV27	TRBJ2-7	NA
TGTGCCAGCTCACCTCCATCAGGGAGCTCCTACGAGCAGTACTTC	CASSPPSGSSYEQYF	NA	TRBV18	TRBJ2-7	NA
TGTGCCAGCAGTTTTACGAACTTTTACAATGAGCAGTTCTTC	CASSFTNFYNEQFF	NA	TRBV28	TRBJ2-1	once
TGTGCCAGCAGTTACTCTTTGGGACAGGGGGGAAGGGAGCTGTTTTTT	CASSYSLGQGGRELFF	TRBD1	TRBV6-6	TRBJ2-2	NA
TGTGCCTGGAGTGTCCGGGACAGGGGGCCCTACGAGCAGTACTTC	CAWSVRDRGPYEQYF	TRBD1	TRBV30	TRBJ2-7	once
TGTGCCAGCAGCTTTTGGGACAGGGGTCAGAGAACTGAAGCTTTCTTT	CASSFWDRGQRTEAFF	TRBD1	TRBV11-1	TRBJ1-1	once
TGCGCCAGCAGCCAAGGATCTGGGGGACCCCCTTACGAGCAGTACTTC	CASSQGSGGPPYEQYF	NA	TRBV4-1	TRBJ2-7	NA
TGTGCCAGTAGTCCATTGACAGCAATGAACACTGAAGCTTTCTTT	CASSPLTAMNTEAFF	NA	TRBV19	TRBJ1-1	few
TGCGCCAGCAGTGGGGAGTATAGCAATCAGCCCCAGCATTTT	CASSGEYSNQPQHF	NA	TRBV10-2	TRBJ1-5	NA
TGTGCCAGCAGCGCATCGTGGGGGGCGGGAATGCCCGGGGAGCTGTTTTTT	CASSASWGAGMPGELFF	NA	TRBV9	TRBJ2-2	NA
TGTGCCAGCTCACCGTCCGGGACAGGGGGTAATTCACCCCTCCACTTT	CASSPSGTGGNSPLHF	TRBD1	TRBV18	TRBJ1-6	few
TGTGCCAGTAGTTCGACAGGGGCCGCTCAGCCCCAGCATTTT	CASSSTGAAQPQHF	TRBD1	TRBV19	TRBJ1-5	few
TGTGCCAGCAGCTCAATCCGGCCTAGCGGGAGGGCAGGGGAGACCCAGTACTTC	CASSSIRPSGRAGETQYF	TRBD2	TRBV7-6	TRBJ2-5	NA
TGTGCCAGCAGTGAAGCGTCCGGGACAGGGGGCGCCGCTAACAATCAGCCCCAGCATTTT	CASSEASGTGGAANNQPQHF	TRBD1	TRBV6-1	TRBJ1-5	NA
TGTGCCAGCTCACCAGGGGACACTAACTATGGCTACACCTTC	CASSPGDTNYGYTF	NA	TRBV18	TRBJ1-2	NA
TGTGCCAGCAGCTTAGGCTTGTGGAGGTCCGAGGGCACTGAAGCTTTCTTT	CASSLGLWRSEGTEAFF	NA	TRBV7-8	TRBJ1-1	NA
TGCAGCGTTCCCGGGGACGGGTCCTACGAGCAGTACTTC	CSVPGDGSYEQYF	NA	TRBV29-1	TRBJ2-7	NA
TGTGCCAGTAACCCCCGGGACAACACTGAAGCTTTCTTT	CASNPRDNTEAFF	NA	TRBV19	TRBJ1-1	few
TGTGCCAGCAGCCTAGGGATGCCCAGGGCGTTGGGGACAGATACGCAGTATTTT	CASSLGMPRALGTDTQYF	NA	TRBV7-9	TRBJ2-3	NA
TGTGCCAGCAGCCAGGGAGGGACTTCGGCGCAAGCTTTCTTT	CASSQGGTSAQAFF	NA	TRBV11-3	TRBJ1-1	NA
TGTGCCAGCAGCGTAGCTCCCCACGGCCAGTACGAGCAGTACTTC	CASSVAPHGQYEQYF	NA	TRBV9	TRBJ2-7	few
TGTGCCAGCTGTAAGGGGAGGTCGTCCTTGGAAGCTTTCTTT	CASCKGRSSLEAFF	NA	TRBV7-2	TRBJ1-1	NA
TGCGCCAGCAGCTCTCGAGGGGGACAGAGAATGAACACTGAAGCTTTCTTT	CASSSRGGQRMNTEAFF	TRBD1	TRBV5-1	TRBJ1-1	NA
TGTGCCAGCAGTGAGGACCTTAGGGGCGGCTACACCTTC	CASSEDLRGGYTF	NA	TRBV2	TRBJ1-2	once
TGTGCCAGCAGCCAATCGACCAGGGGCTACTCCAATGAGCAGTTCTTC	CASSQSTRGYSNEQFF	NA	TRBV16	TRBJ2-1	few
TGTGCCAGCAGCGATAGCGCCAGATTGGAGGCCCAGCACTTC	CASSDSARLEAQHF	NA	TRBV11-2	TRBJ2-5	NA
TGCAGCGTTGGGGGACAAGAGACCCAGTACTTC	CSVGGQETQYF	NA	TRBV29-1	TRBJ2-5	NA
TGCGCCAGCAGCCGGACTAGCTCGGACTACACCGGGGGGCTGTTTTTT	CASSRTSSDYTGGLFF	TRBD2	TRBV4-1	TRBJ2-2	NA
TGCGCCAGCAGCCAAGCGATGGCAGGGTTTAATGAAAAACTGTTTTTT	CASSQAMAGFNEKLFF	NA	TRBV4-1	TRBJ1-4	few
TGCGCCAGCAGCTTGGTCCGGGAAAATAATTCACCCCTCCACTTT	CASSLVRENNSPLHF	NA	TRBV5-1	TRBJ1-6	NA
TGTGCCAGTACCCCTACAGGGGGCTACGAGCAGTACTTC	CASTPTGGYEQYF	TRBD1	TRBV19	TRBJ2-7	NA
TGTGCCAGCAGTCCTACTAGCGGGGGGGTAGGTGAGCAGTTCTTC	CASSPTSGGVGEQFF	TRBD2	TRBV6-5	TRBJ2-1	NA
TGTGCCAGCAGCCCCCGGGGGGGGGAGACCCAGTACTTC	CASSPRGGETQYF	TRBD2	TRBV7-2	TRBJ2-5	NA
TGTGCCAGCAGCCAGACCATAACGGGAGGGGGGAACATTCAGTACTTC	CASSQTITGGGNIQYF	TRBD2	TRBV27	TRBJ2-4	NA
TGCGCCAGCAGCTTGGAAGGGGTCGAGCACGGGGAGCTGTTTTTT	CASSLEGVEHGELFF	NA	TRBV5-1	TRBJ2-2	NA
TGTGCCAGCAGTCACAGGGATAGAAGCAATCAGCCCCAGCATTTT	CASSHRDRSNQPQHF	NA	TRBV6-1	TRBJ1-5	NA
TGTGCCAGCAGCTTGGGAGGACAGAGAAATCAGCCCCAGCATTTT	CASSLGGQRNQPQHF	NA	TRBV7-3	TRBJ1-5	NA
TGTGCCTCCCGAACTTTGGGAAGGGGCCAGGTGAACACTGAAGCTTTCTTT	CASRTLGRGQVNTEAFF	NA	TRBV4-2	TRBJ1-1	NA
TGTGCCTGGAGTCGAGGGGGCGCAGATACGCAGTATTTT	CAWSRGGADTQYF	TRBD1	TRBV30	TRBJ2-3	NA
TGTGCCAGCAGTCCGATACAGGGGAACACTGAAGCTTTCTTT	CASSPIQGNTEAFF	NA	TRBV27	TRBJ1-1	many
TGCGCCAGCAGCCAAGATGTGGCGGGGGGCTCGAGGCGGGGCTACACCTTC	CASSQDVAGGSRRGYTF	NA	TRBV4-3	TRBJ1-2	NA
TGTGCCAGCAGCTTAGCCGCCATCTACGAGCAGTACTTC	CASSLAAIYEQYF	NA	TRBV7-2	TRBJ2-7	NA
TGTGCCAGCAGGGATACAAGCCAAGAGACCCAGTACTTC	CASRDTSQETQYF	NA	TRBV28	TRBJ2-5	NA
TGTGCCAGCAGGCCGGGACCTGGCGGTGAAAAACTGTTTTTT	CASRPGPGGEKLFF	NA	TRBV2	TRBJ1-4	once